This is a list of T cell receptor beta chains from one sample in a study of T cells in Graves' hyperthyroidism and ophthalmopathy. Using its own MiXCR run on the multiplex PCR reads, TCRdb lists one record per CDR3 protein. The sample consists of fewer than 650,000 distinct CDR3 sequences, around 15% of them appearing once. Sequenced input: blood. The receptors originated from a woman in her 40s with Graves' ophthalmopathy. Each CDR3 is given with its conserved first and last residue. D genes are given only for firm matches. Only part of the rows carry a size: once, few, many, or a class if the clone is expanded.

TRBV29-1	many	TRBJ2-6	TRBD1	CSVKTGYYSGANVLTF	TGCAGCGTTAAGACAGGGTACTACTCTGGGGCCAACGTCCTGACTTTC
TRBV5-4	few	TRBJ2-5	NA	CASSLAGSPVETQYF	TGTGCCAGCAGCTTGGCGGGATCTCCAGTGGAGACCCAGTACTTC
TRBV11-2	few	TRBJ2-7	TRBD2	CASSPVPREQYEQYF	TGTGCCAGCAGCCCCGTTCCGCGGGAGCAATACGAGCAGTACTTC
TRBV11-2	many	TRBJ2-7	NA	CASSLEARLYEQYF	TGTGCCAGCAGCTTAGAGGCTCGGCTCTACGAGCAGTACTTC
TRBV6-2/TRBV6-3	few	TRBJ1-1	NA	CASSYRGTAEAFF	TGTGCCAGCTCGTACCGGGGGACCGCTGAAGCTTTCTTT
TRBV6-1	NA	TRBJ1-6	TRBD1	CASNLFRDSLFHF	TGTGCCAGCAATCTTTTCCGGGACAGCCTTTTTCACTTT
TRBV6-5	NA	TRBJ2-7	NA	CASSYSTRDHEQYF	TGTGCCAGCAGTTACTCGACCAGGGACCACGAGCAGTACTTC
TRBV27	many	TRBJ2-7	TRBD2	CASSLGSSGGGFMKEQYF	TGTGCCAGCAGTTTAGGGTCGTCTGGCGGGGGATTTATGAAGGAGCAGTACTTC
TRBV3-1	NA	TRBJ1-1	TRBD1	CASRQKYRGSITEAFF	TGTGCCAGCAGACAGAAATACAGGGGGAGTATCACTGAAGCTTTCTTT
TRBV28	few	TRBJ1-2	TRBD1	CASSSGTGGEANYGYTF	TGTGCCAGCAGCTCAGGGACAGGGGGCGAAGCTAACTATGGCTACACCTTC
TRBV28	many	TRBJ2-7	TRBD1	CASSWTGASSYEQYF	TGTGCCAGCAGTTGGACAGGGGCGAGCTCCTACGAGCAGTACTTC
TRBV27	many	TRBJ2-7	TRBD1	CASSYKQGYEQYF	TGTGCCAGCAGTTACAAACAGGGGTACGAGCAGTACTTC
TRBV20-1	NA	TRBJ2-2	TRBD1	CSVRQGGNTGELFF	TGCAGTGTAAGACAGGGCGGAAACACCGGGGAGCTGTTTTTT
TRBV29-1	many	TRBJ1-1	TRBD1	CSVEGGQGAAFF	TGCAGCGTTGAAGGGGGACAGGGCGCAGCTTTCTTT
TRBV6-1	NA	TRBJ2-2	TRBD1	CASRDGTGGYTGELFF	TGTGCCAGCAGGGATGGAACAGGGGGCTACACCGGGGAGCTGTTTTTT
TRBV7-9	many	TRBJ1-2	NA	CASSLGQGMSGYTF	TGTGCCAGCAGCTTAGGGCAGGGTATGAGTGGCTACACCTTC
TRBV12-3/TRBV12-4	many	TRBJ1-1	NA	CASSLGSNTEAFF	TGTGCCAGCAGTTTAGGGTCGAACACTGAAGCTTTCTTT
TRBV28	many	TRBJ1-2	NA	CASSLPVVVNHNYGYTF	TGTGCCAGCAGTCTACCTGTAGTAGTAAATCACAACTATGGCTACACCTTC
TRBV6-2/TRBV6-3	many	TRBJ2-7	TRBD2	CASSYSSGRDYEQYF	TGTGCCAGCAGTTACTCTAGCGGGAGGGATTACGAGCAGTACTTC
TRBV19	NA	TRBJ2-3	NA	CASSFGGTDRTDTQYF	TGTGCCAGTAGTTTTGGAGGGACAGACCGCACAGATACGCAGTATTTT
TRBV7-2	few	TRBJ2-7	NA	CASSPCPATPLQQYF	TGTGCCAGCAGCCCCTGCCCCGCGACACCGCTTCAACAGTACTTC
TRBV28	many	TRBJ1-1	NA	CASIGPYTEAFF	TGTGCCAGCATAGGGCCGTACACTGAAGCTTTCTTT
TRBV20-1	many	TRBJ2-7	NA	CSARDPPLGEQYF	TGCAGTGCTAGAGATCCTCCCCTTGGGGAGCAGTACTTC
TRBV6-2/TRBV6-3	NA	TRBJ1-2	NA	CASSPQTSRDLGPLHGYTF	TGTGCCAGCAGTCCTCAAACTTCACGGGACTTAGGCCCCCTCCATGGCTACACCTTC
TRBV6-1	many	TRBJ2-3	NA	CASSGPGRGTQYF	TGTGCCAGCAGCGGACCCGGGCGAGGTACGCAGTATTTT
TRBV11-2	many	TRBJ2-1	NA	CASSLEGLYNEQFF	TGTGCCAGCAGCTTAGAGGGGCTCTACAATGAGCAGTTCTTC
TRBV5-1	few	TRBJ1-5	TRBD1	CASSLTGASNQPQHF	TGCGCCAGCAGCTTGACAGGGGCTAGCAATCAGCCCCAGCATTTT
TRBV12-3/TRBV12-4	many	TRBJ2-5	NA	CASSSTNQETQYF	TGTGCCAGCAGTAGTACAAACCAAGAGACCCAGTACTTC
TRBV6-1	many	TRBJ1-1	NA	CASSPNSGVNTEAFF	TGTGCCAGCAGTCCGAACTCAGGGGTGAACACTGAAGCTTTCTTT
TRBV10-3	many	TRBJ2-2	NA	CAISDNTGELFF	TGTGCCATCAGTGACAACACCGGGGAGCTGTTTTTT
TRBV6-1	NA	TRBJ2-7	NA	CASTRPGTYYEQYF	TGTGCCAGCACCCGGCCTGGGACTTACTACGAGCAGTACTTC